Shown below are 6 T cell receptor beta chains from a single sample sequenced in a study of T cells in localized non-small cell lung cancer. Sequencing was performed with immunoSEQ multiplex PCR; in TCRdb, only in-frame clones are kept and a portion is missing. This table has 15,000 to 20,000 clones, about 88% appearing once. The sample here was peripheral blood, taken before any cancer treatment. These receptors originate from a male donor aged 60 or older with stage I lung adenocarcinoma.

The V and J genes are TRBV5-8 and TRBJ2-5; D possibly matches TRBD1 or TRBD2 (5 bases each). This CDR3 spans 15 amino acids. Trimming pared 4 bases from V and 2 bases from J, leaving 15 bases between. In germline, CDR1 is SGHTS, CDR2 YDEGEE. The chain's CDR3 is CASSPGSGLQETQYF. CDR3 nucleotides: TGTGCCAGCAGCCCGGGTTCGGGGCTGCAAGAGACCCAGTACTTC. The full variable domain, its missing parts supplied by reference TRBV5-8 and TRBJ2-5, is EAGVTQSPTHLIKTRGQQATLRCSPISGHTSVYWYQQALGLGLQFLLWYDEGEERNRGNFPPRFSGRQFPNYSSELNVNALELEDSALYLCASSPGSGLQETQYFGPGTRLLVL.

This clone was recorded only once. V is TRBV5-1 and J is TRBJ2-1; possibly TRBD1 or TRBD2 for D (6 bases each). This CDR3 region has 16 residues. CDR1 SGHRS and CDR2 YFSETQ come from the germline V gene. V was pared by 0 bases and J by 12 bases, with 22 bases between. This CDR3 reads CASSLAPEGGGERQFF. The DNA of the CDR3 is TGCGCCAGCAGCTTGGCTCCGGAGGGGGGCGGGGAGAGGCAGTTCTTC.

The chain employs TRBV7-2 and TRBJ2-3; 14 bases line up with TRBD2. Trimming cost V 6 bases and J 6 bases; bases outside gene matches: 17. CDR1 and CDR2 (germline): SGHTA, FQGNSA. This CDR3 comprises 19 residues. CDR3 in amino acids: CASSKTARLAGGPSDTQYF. CDR3 bases: TGTGCCAGCAGTAAAACCGCGAGACTAGCGGGGGGGCCGAGCGATACGCAGTATTTT.

The chain recombines TRBV5-1 with TRBJ2-3, with D tentatively TRBD2 (6 bases). The CDR3 covers 16 residues. V was clipped by 1 base and J by 4 bases, with 16 bases between them. Germline V gene lookup returns CDR1 SGHRS and CDR2 YFSETQ. The CDR3 region is CASSLPLVGGADTQYF. CDR3 in DNA: TGCGCCAGCAGCTTGCCACTAGTCGGCGGGGCAGATACGCAGTATTTT.

The chain is built from TRBV5-4 and TRBJ2-6; D tentatively reads TRBD1 or TRBD2 (6 bases each). The CDR3 totals 15 residues. V was pared by 0 bases and J by 6 bases, with 10 bases between. CDR1 is SGHNT, CDR2 YYREEE, per germline (reference sequence). The CDR3 is CASSLGRGEANVLTF. CDR3 coding DNA: TGTGCCAGCAGCTTGGGAAGGGGGGAGGCCAACGTCCTGACTTTC.

The gene calls are TRBV5-1 and TRBJ1-5; 7 nucleotides line up with TRBD1. The ends lost 5 bases at V and 2 bases at J; junction bases unmatched: 7. The CDR3 runs to 15 residues. Germline V gene sequence: CDR1 SGHRS, CDR2 YFSETQ. CDR3 bases: TGCGCCAGCAGTTTGCAGGGGGAAGGCAATCAGCCCCAGCATTTT. Its translation is CASSLQGEGNQPQHF.